These 14 T cell receptor beta chains were sequenced from one sample in a study of human T cells and chemical hapten exposure. TCRdb itself ran the RACE reads through MiXCR, one entry per CDR3 protein. Of approximately 97,000 distinct CDR3 sequences detected, roughly a quarter appear once; the ten largest clones hold under 13%. Time point in this sample: patch test 3, about 24 weeks after DPC sensitization. Treatment of the sample: therapeutic diphenylcyclopropenone sensitization with weekly scalp DPC. The material was whole blood, obtained in connection with sensitization to the hapten diphenylcyclopropenone (DPC). The receptors here all came from a man aged 40-49 years with alopecia areata. Some clones in this sample may be carry-over from other donors' samples.

The chain combines TRBV6-6 with TRBJ1-5; a possible D gene is TRBD1 (5 bases). This CDR3 is 15 amino acids long. V lost 2 bases and J lost 4, with 12 bases in between. CDR1 and CDR2 from the germline V gene are MNHNY and SVGAGI (reference sequence). CDR3 in amino acids: CASSYGDGANQPQHF. Written as DNA, the CDR3 is TGTGCCAGCAGTTACGGGGACGGCGCGAATCAGCCCCAGCATTTT.

This chain joins TRBV7-2 and TRBJ2-5, with unresolved D. The CDR3 loop spans 14 amino acids. The V end was cut by 2 bases, the J end by 2 bases, with 9 bases between. Germline V lookup: CDR1 SGHTA, CDR2 FQGNSA. The DNA of the CDR3 is TGTGCCAGCAGCTTAATGGCTAGTCAAGAGACCCAGTACTTC. As protein: CASSLMASQETQYF.

This clonotype was seen repeatedly, ten times or more. The gene calls are TRBV29-1 and TRBJ2-7; 7 positions match TRBD2. Germline CDR1 SQVTM, CDR2 ANQGSEA. V shed 3 bases, J shed 4 bases, and the junction held 6 bases outside the gene matches. CDR3 length: 13 residues. The CDR3 is CSVEASGYYEQYF. The CDR3 DNA follows: TGCAGCGTTGAGGCTAGCGGCTATTACGAGCAGTACTTC.

Here the CDR3 reads CASSLGLLENSYEQYF. The CDR3 bases are TGTGCCAGCAGCTTAGGCTTACTAGAAAACTCCTACGAGCAGTACTTC. This rearrangement joins TRBV7-9 to TRBJ2-7; a possible D gene is TRBD2 (5 bases). Trimming stripped 1 base from V and 0 bases from J, with 13 bases between. The CDR3 loop spans 16 amino acids. Germline CDR1 is SEHNR and CDR2 is FQNEAQ (reference sequence).

J is TRBJ1-4 and V is TRBV6-6; TRBD1 matches 8 bases. The V and J ends lost 5 bases and 7 bases, in that order; junction bases with no gene match: 6. This CDR3 comprises 14 residues. Germline-derived CDR1 and CDR2 are MNHNY and SVGAGI (reference sequence). The CDR3 loop reads CASSSRGQSEKLFF. CDR3 coding DNA: TGTGCCAGCAGTAGCAGGGGGCAAAGTGAAAAACTGTTTTTT.

At least ten counts were recorded for this clonotype. This chain joins TRBV20-1 and TRBJ2-3; 13 nucleotides align to TRBD2. Germline V gene lookup returns CDR1 DFQATT and CDR2 SNEGSKA (reference sequence). Trimming cost V 0 bases and J 4 bases; bases outside gene matches: 7. The CDR3 is made up of 17 amino acids. CDR3 residues: CSARDRSTSGRADTQYF. DNA of the CDR3: TGCAGTGCTAGAGATCGGTCTACTAGCGGGAGGGCAGATACGCAGTATTTT.

The CDR3 bases are TGCAGCGTTGCAGCCCCGCTGGGAGCCAAAAACATTCAGTACTTC. Translation gives CSVAAPLGAKNIQYF. The rearrangement uses TRBV29-1 and TRBJ2-4; no clear D gene. Between the trimmed V and J ends, which lost 4 bases and 0 bases, there was a span of 13 bases. CDR1 is SQVTM, CDR2 ANQGSEA, per germline. The CDR3 is 15 amino acids.

The table lists this clonotype with a count of one. V usage is TRBV9 and J usage is TRBJ2-3; no reliable D call. From germline, CDR1 is SGDLS and CDR2 YYNGEE. This CDR3 region has 14 residues. Between the trimmed V and J ends, which lost 3 bases and 0 bases, there was a span of 8 bases. CDR3 loop: CASSGTFSTDTQYF. CDR3 bases: TGTGCCAGCAGCGGGACCTTTAGCACAGATACGCAGTATTTT.

This clonotype showed up just a few times. The chain is built from TRBV2 and TRBJ2-1; D unresolved. Germline V gene sequence: CDR1 SNHLY, CDR2 FYNNEI. This CDR3 spans 13 amino acids. The V and J ends lost 3 bases and 4 bases respectively, with 7 bases between them. CDR3 in amino acids: CASSEFPYNEQFF. The DNA for the CDR3 is TGTGCCAGCAGTGAGTTCCCATACAATGAGCAGTTCTTC.

This clonotype was seen a handful of times. The V call is TRBV9, the J call TRBJ1-6; D remains ambiguous. The CDR3 has 13 amino acids. CDR1 and CDR2 (germline): SGDLS, YYNGEE. With 0 bases removed from V and 10 bases from J, the gap between germline ends came to 8 bases. CDR3 sequence: CASSVEGGSPLHF. The DNA of the CDR3 is TGTGCCAGCAGCGTAGAGGGTGGCTCACCCCTCCACTTT.

This clonotype has just one count. This chain uses TRBV20-1 with TRBJ1-1; D is uncertain. The germline V gene has CDR1 DFQATT and CDR2 SNEGSKA (reference sequence). Trimming shortened V by 6 bases and J by 5 bases, and 13 bases separated the two germline ends. The CDR3 is 12 residues long. DNA for the CDR3: TGCAGTGCGCCGGGTTGGGAGACTGAAGCTTTCTTT. Encoded protein: CSAPGWETEAFF.

The V gene is TRBV28, the J gene TRBJ2-3, with unresolved D. The CDR3 is 15 amino acids. Trimming cost V 2 bases and J 0 bases, with 9 bases left between them. Germline assignment: CDR1 MDHEN and CDR2 SYDVKM. The CDR3 DNA follows: TGTGCCAGCAGTTTAAGACACACTAGCACAGATACGCAGTATTTT. It specifies CASSLRHTSTDTQYF. The full variable domain, in which reference TRBV28 and TRBJ2-3 provide the parts outside the CDR3, is DVKVTQSSRYLVKRTGEKVFLECVQDMDHENMFWYRQDPGLGLRLIYFSYDVKMKEKGDIPEGYSVSREKKERFSLILESASTNQTSMYLCASSLRHTSTDTQYFGPGTRLTVL.

The rearrangement joins TRBV7-2 to TRBJ2-5, with unresolved D. The V gene's germline CDR1 is SGHTA and CDR2 FQGNSA. The CDR3 sequence is 14 residues long. Between the trimmed V and J ends, which lost 0 bases and 1 base, there was a span of 6 bases. In nucleotides, the CDR3 is TGTGCCAGCAGCTTAGCTTCGGCCCAAGAGACCCAGTACTTC. It codes for CASSLASAQETQYF.

This clonotype has just a few counts. DNA for the CDR3: TGTGCCAGCAGCCCCGGCGGGGCGGGAGGGTACCAAGAGACCCAGTACTTC. It specifies CASSPGGAGGYQETQYF. The chain has TRBV11-2 and TRBJ2-5; 9 bases match TRBD2. Germline CDR1 and CDR2: SGHAT and FQNNGV. This CDR3 is built from 17 residues. The V segment lost 5 bases and the J segment 0 bases; nucleotides outside the gene matches: 10.